A selection of T cell receptor beta chains follows, all from one sample in a study of PD-1 blockade in classical Hodgkin lymphoma. Repertoires were generated with immunoSEQ multiplex PCR, while TCRdb's copy carries only in-frame clones and drops some. The repertoire holds approximately 150,000 clones, with 78% as singletons. The sample in question was peripheral blood mononuclear cells (PBMCs), obtained before the second cycle of nivolumab. The receptors originated from a human donor with classical Hodgkin lymphoma. Each CDR3 is given with its conserved first and last residue. D genes are given only for firm matches. Part of the rows lack a size; the others show once, few, many or a class for expanded clones.

>TRBV28|TRBJ2-7|TRBD1|NA
TGTGCCAGCATTTCCGGGACAGGGAAGGTCGAGCAGTACTTC
CASISGTGKVEQYF
>TRBV11-3|TRBJ2-1|NA|NA
TGTGCCAGCAGTCTCTCAAGGGGCCCTTACAATGAGCAGTTCTTC
CASSLSRGPYNEQFF
>TRBV6-5|TRBJ2-7|TRBD1|NA
TGTGCCAGCAGTCGGGACAGGGGAAGCGAGCAGTACTTC
CASSRDRGSEQYF
>TRBV27|TRBJ2-7|NA|many
TGTGCCAGCAGTTTTCTCGGCTCCTACGAGCAGTACTTC
CASSFLGSYEQYF
>TRBV6-4|TRBJ1-6|NA|NA
TGTGCCAGCAGTGAGGAAACAGGATCACCCCTCCACTTT
CASSEETGSPLHF
>TRBV6-5|TRBJ1-4|TRBD1|NA
TGTGCCAGCAGATCAACAGGGGATTGGCGTGAAAAACTGTTTTTT
CASRSTGDWREKLFF
>TRBV6-5|TRBJ1-5|NA|NA
TGTGCCAGCAGTTATGGGCGAAATCAGCCCCAGCATTTT
CASSYGRNQPQHF
>TRBV7-9|TRBJ1-5|NA|NA
TGTGCCAGCAGCTTAGCCAATCAGCCCCAGCATTTT
CASSLANQPQHF
>TRBV7-6|TRBJ2-7|TRBD1|few
TGTGCCAGCAGCATGGGGGGGACAGGGTACTTCGAGCAGTACTTC
CASSMGGTGYFEQYF
>TRBV29-1|TRBJ1-2|NA|few
TGCAGCGTTGAAAAACAGGCACGCTACACCTTC
CSVEKQARYTF
>TRBV19|TRBJ2-5|NA|NA
TGTGCCAGTAGTATAGAAGAGACCCAGTACTTC
CASSIEETQYF
>TRBV30|TRBJ2-3|NA|NA
TGTGCCTGGAGTGTACAAGGGGCCGGCACAGATACGCAGTATTTT
CAWSVQGAGTDTQYF
>TRBV7-9|TRBJ2-3|TRBD2|NA
TGTGCCAGCAGCTTAGGGGCTAGCGGAGCCACAGATACGCAGTATTTT
CASSLGASGATDTQYF
>TRBV9|TRBJ2-7|TRBD1|NA
TGTGCCAGCAGCGTGGGACAGGGACCCTACGAGCAGTACTTC
CASSVGQGPYEQYF
>TRBV27|TRBJ1-2|NA|NA
TGTGCCAGCAGTTTATTTGCTAGCTTAAGCTATGGCTACACCTTC
CASSLFASLSYGYTF
>TRBV7-2|TRBJ2-2|TRBD1|NA
TGTGCCAGCAGCGTGTCCGGGACAGGGGTGGCCGGGGAGCTGTTTTTT
CASSVSGTGVAGELFF
>TRBV10-3|TRBJ2-2|NA|NA
TGTGCCATCAGTGAAATAGAATCCGGGGAGCTGTTTTTT
CAISEIESGELFF
>TRBV6-5|TRBJ2-7|NA|NA
TGTGCCAGCAGCTTCGGACGGTACTACGAGCAGTACTTC
CASSFGRYYEQYF
>TRBV29-1|TRBJ2-7|NA|NA
TGCAGCGTTGAAGGGATTAATGGGGCAGCCTCCTACGAGCAGTACTTC
CSVEGINGAASYEQYF
>TRBV11-2|TRBJ2-1|TRBD2|NA
TGTGCCAGCAGCGCGCGGCTAGCGGACGAGCAGTTCTTC
CASSARLADEQFF
>TRBV6-5|TRBJ1-1|NA|NA
TGTGCCAGCAGTTACTCGCCCAGCGTGAACACTGAAGCTTTCTTT
CASSYSPSVNTEAFF
>TRBV15|TRBJ2-7|NA|NA
TGTGCCACTTCGGGACAAGCCTACGAGCAGTACTTC
CATSGQAYEQYF
>TRBV7-2|TRBJ2-3|NA|NA
TGTGCCAGCAGCTCCACAGGGACGACCACAGATACGCAGTATTTT
CASSSTGTTTDTQYF
>TRBV28|TRBJ1-2|NA|NA
TGTGCCAGCTGGGGACTGAACTATGGCTACACCTTC
CASWGLNYGYTF
>TRBV7-9|TRBJ2-3|NA|NA
TGTGCCAGCAGCCACGATCGGGTAGGCACAGATACGCAGTATTTT
CASSHDRVGTDTQYF
>TRBV18|TRBJ2-3|TRBD2|NA
TGTGCCAGCTCACCACCGTCACTAGCGGGAGACACGCAGTATTTT
CASSPPSLAGDTQYF
>TRBV5-4|TRBJ1-2|TRBD1|NA
TGTGCCAGCAGCCCCCCGGGACAGGGGTCCTATGGCTACACCTTC
CASSPPGQGSYGYTF
>TRBV19|TRBJ1-2|NA|many
TGTGCCAGTAGTCGGGGGGACTATGGCTACACCTTC
CASSRGDYGYTF
>TRBV5-4|TRBJ2-3|TRBD1|many
TGTGCCAGCAGTCCAGGGGGCGATGTGACAGATACGCAGTATTTT
CASSPGGDVTDTQYF
>TRBV6-5|TRBJ2-7|TRBD1|NA
TGTGCCAGCAGACTGACAGGGATTGAGGGGGAGCAGTACTTC
CASRLTGIEGEQYF
>TRBV2|TRBJ1-5|NA|NA
TGTGCCAGCAGTTGGGACACCACGGGCGGCAATCAGCCCCAGCATTTT
CASSWDTTGGNQPQHF
>TRBV7-9|TRBJ2-3|TRBD1|NA
TGTGCCAGCAGCGATACAGGGGCGGGCACAGATACGCAGTATTTT
CASSDTGAGTDTQYF
>TRBV5-6|TRBJ2-1|TRBD2|NA
TGTGCCAGCAGCTTGGATACCGGGACTAGCGGGAGGGTTAGTGAGCAGTTCTTC
CASSLDTGTSGRVSEQFF
>TRBV7-3|TRBJ2-5|NA|few
TGTGCCAGCAGCAAACTAGGAAAAGGAGAGACCCAGTACTTC
CASSKLGKGETQYF
>TRBV15|TRBJ2-7|NA|NA
TGTGCCACGAGGCCGGGGGATCAAATCGGGCGAAGGGACGAGCAGTACTTC
CATRPGDQIGRRDEQYF
>TRBV11-1|TRBJ2-1|TRBD2|NA
TGTGCCAGCAGCCGTTCAGCGGGAGGCTCCTACAATGAGCAGTTCTTC
CASSRSAGGSYNEQFF
>TRBV5-6|TRBJ2-7|TRBD1|NA
TGTGCCAGCAGCTTGGGACAGGGGGAGTACTTC
CASSLGQGEYF
>TRBV6-6|TRBJ2-7|NA|few
TGTGCCAGCAGCCGGGACCACCCAAGCATTTACGAGCAGTACTTC
CASSRDHPSIYEQYF
>TRBV4-1|TRBJ1-1|NA|once
TGCGCCAGCAGCCGCTTCTTAGGTCTGACACCTGAAGCTTTCTTT
CASSRFLGLTPEAFF
>TRBV5-1|TRBJ1-2|NA|few
TGCGCCAGCAGCCCGGGGGGCAGCTATGGCTACACCTTC
CASSPGGSYGYTF
>TRBV18|TRBJ2-1|TRBD1|NA
TGTGCCAGCTCACCAGGGACAGGGCCCAATGAGCAGTTCTTC
CASSPGTGPNEQFF
>TRBV18|TRBJ1-2|TRBD1|NA
TGTGCCAGCTCTCAGGACAGGGATGTGGGCTACACCTTC
CASSQDRDVGYTF
>TRBV10-3|TRBJ1-4|TRBD1|once
TGTGCCATCAGTGAGACAGGGGGCTTTGAAAAACTGTTTTTT
CAISETGGFEKLFF
>TRBV19|TRBJ2-7|NA|NA
TGTGCCAGTAGTATAGTCGCCCACTCCTACGAGCAGTACTTC
CASSIVAHSYEQYF
>TRBV5-1|TRBJ2-2|TRBD2|NA
TGCGCCAGCCGGCGGGAGGACGGGGAGCTGTTTTTT
CASRREDGELFF
>TRBV18|TRBJ1-2|NA|NA
TGTGCCAGCTCACAGACGGACAGCTTTAACTATGGCTACACCTTC
CASSQTDSFNYGYTF
>TRBV28|TRBJ2-5|NA|NA
TGTGCCAGCAGTTTGAGGTGGGCCCAAGAGACCCAGTACTTC
CASSLRWAQETQYF